This paragraph covers one T cell receptor beta chain sequence. The data originate from a study of blood T cell repertoires in COVID-19. Study details: The United States, Italy and Spain supplied acute and convalescent COVID-19 samples. T cells, B-cell-depleted T cells, or PBMCs provided the cDNA or gDNA that served as material.

Trimming left V 3 bases short and J 7 bases short, with 7 bases between. CDR1 is ENHRY, CDR2 SYGVKD, per germline. The CDR3 is 13 residues long. Generated by immunoSEQ multiplex PCR, the TCRdb table keeps only in-frame clones and is missing some. The table lists approximately 200,000 clones, roughly 80% of them singletons, with 8.5% to 12% in the top ten. The V call is TRBV10-3, the J call TRBJ1-6; D not resolved. The source is a woman of 80 years or more with acute or convalescent COVID-19. The sequencing sample was made of peripheral blood. DNA for the CDR3: TGTGCCATCAGTGATCACAGCAATTCACCCCTCCACTTT. This codes for CAISDHSNSPLHF.